This T cell receptor (beta chain) stems from a study of blood T cell repertoires in COVID-19 (dated by TCRdb to 2018 to 2021). About the full investigation: The collaborator samples originated in the United States, Italy and Spain and spanned the acute and convalescent phases of COVID-19. The sample metadata nearly always contained a de-identified subject ID, COVID-19 status, age in years and sex. The samples were drawn from two sources: the first 160 participants of the ongoing ImmuneRACE study, and over 950 subjects contributed by 6 global collaborators. Deeply sampled blood TCRbeta repertoires from subjects exposed to, actively infected with, or recovered from COVID-19 were included in the dataset. Where available, HLA class I and class II types were obtained from metadata supplied by the sample provider rather than from assay-based typing. The prospective study material was composed of cDNA or gDNA derived from T cells, B-cell-depleted T cells, or PBMCs. A freely available public database, intended as a resource for researchers studying the immune response to SARS-CoV-2, is where the repertoires were released.

TCRbeta CDR3 regions were amplified from genomic DNA using the immunoSEQ Assay, a bias-controlled multiplex PCR. On the authors' methods: Within the assay, amplification of reference gene primers was used to estimate how many nucleated cells each sample contained. Sequence reads were collapsed and filtered to measure the absolute abundance of every unique TCRbeta CDR3 rearrangement. For each sample, productive Simpson clonality was calculated as the square root of Simpson's diversity index across productive rearrangements. The clones in this table, taken by TCRdb from immuneACCESS, are in-frame only. Not every clone is retained; where verified, under half of the shortfall comes from an unresolved V gene, and the cause of the rest is unknown. D and trimming come from the DNA, and the V and J calls and clone size come from that table. The sample yields about 300,000 clones; roughly 84% were counted once. The ten largest account for about 1.6% of the sample.

This clone was seen only a few times. No antigen is known for it. There are no base qualities to consult, and no much larger clone falls within one base. V is cut back by 4 bases and J by 7 bases, with 5 bases in the junction unmatched. From cysteine to phenylalanine, the CDR3 is 15 amino acids long. Of all the DNA, just the CDR3 is kept, 45 bases in frame from base 1. The germline V gene supplies CDR1 SGHTA and CDR2 FQGTGA. In Seattle, one collaborating source enrolled patients while the infection was active and tracked those patients longitudinally over the course of disease. The collaborating institutions used their own protocols to collect whole blood in K2EDTA tubes. Collaborator samples were shipped for TCRbeta analysis as frozen whole blood, isolated PBMCs, or DNA extracted from either sample type. Findings and caveats that apply to the study as a whole: The amount of clinical and demographic metadata varied by source and participant and was provided uncurated.

This chain joins TRBV7-3 to TRBJ1-6, and 9 junctional nucleotides match TRBD1. Sample: peripheral blood. The TCR comes from a human donor with COVID-19, enrolled during active disease. The donor label of this sample is uncertain. The CDR3 region: CASSSTGGWNSPLHF. At the DNA level, the sequence is TGTGCCAGCAGCTCGACAGGGGGATGGAATTCACCCCTCCACTTT.